These 13 T cell receptor beta chains came from one sample sequenced in a study of monozygotic twins with inflammatory bowel disease. TCRdb processed the 5' RACE reads again and assigns one entry to each CDR3 protein, with no DNA. This sample's table reports 350,000 to 550,000 distinct CDR3 sequences. The material sequenced was blood. All receptors derive from a human donor with ulcerative colitis or Crohn's disease, or a healthy co-twin of an affected twin (not recorded which).

The CDR3: CASSPPGLNNSPLHF. The V gene is TRBV18, the J gene TRBJ1-6. Germline values: CDR1 KGHSH, CDR2 LQKENI. The CDR3 is 15 residues long.

The chain is built from TRBV24-1 and TRBJ1-2; the TRBD1 assignment by TCRdb is unverifiable without DNA. From germline, CDR1 is KGHDR and CDR2 SFDVKD. The CDR3 consists of 14 residues. CDR3 in amino acids: CATSGTGASYGYTF.

The rearrangement uses TRBV24-1 and TRBJ2-2; TCRdb names TRBD1, which stays unverified in the absence of DNA. Germline values: CDR1 KGHDR, CDR2 SFDVKD. CDR3 size: 14 residues. The CDR3 spells CATGRDRDTGELFF.

V usage is TRBV7-2 and J usage is TRBJ2-1; TCRdb names TRBD2, which stays unverified in the absence of DNA. The germline V gene has CDR1 SGHTA and CDR2 FQGNSA. The CDR3 covers 17 residues. Here the CDR3 reads CASSLRVLAVWHNEQFF.

The V gene is TRBV7-2, the J gene TRBJ1-4; the TCRdb D gene call, TRBD1, has no DNA to confirm it. This CDR3 spans 15 amino acids. The germline CDR1 and CDR2 sequences are SGHTA and FQGNSA. The CDR3 sequence is CASSLGGLLGEKLFF.

The chain joins TRBV29-1 to TRBJ2-1; lacking DNA, the TRBD2 call made by TCRdb goes unchecked. CDR3 length: 12 residues. Germline CDR1 reads SQVTM; CDR2 reads ANQGSEA. CDR3 in amino acids: CSVGGLAEGQFF.

CDR3: CASSSTGARNQPQHF. This rearrangement joins TRBV12-3 or TRBV12-4 to TRBJ1-5; TCRdb's D call, TRBD1, is unchecked because there is no DNA. The CDR3 is made up of 15 amino acids.

The chain couples TRBV4-2 to TRBJ2-1; TCRdb calls TRBD2, which cannot be checked without DNA. The CDR3 consists of 17 residues. Per the germline V gene, CDR1 is LGHNA and CDR2 is YNFKEQ. The CDR3 here is CASSHVSGGASYNEQFF.

The gene calls are TRBV6-1 and TRBJ1-4; without DNA, the TCRdb call of TRBD1 cannot be checked. The CDR3 loop spans 15 amino acids. CDR1 and CDR2 (germline): MNHNS, SASEGT. This CDR3 reads CASSEQGTTNEKLFF.

The rearrangement joins TRBV5-1 to TRBJ1-1; TCRdb's D call of TRBD1 is untestable without DNA. Germline V gene lookup returns CDR1 SGHRS and CDR2 YFSETQ. The CDR3 has 15 residues. This chain's CDR3 is CASSSTTGGNTEAFF. Complete variable domain (other parts from reference TRBV5-1 and TRBJ1-1): KAGVTQTPRYLIKTRGQQVTLSCSPISGHRSVSWYQQTPGQGLQFLFEYFSETQRNKGNFPGRFSGRQFSNSRSEMNVSTLELGDSALYLCASSSTTGGNTEAFFGQGTRLTVV.

The CDR3 spells CASSPGGGWAYEQYF. V gene TRBV27 combines with J gene TRBJ2-7; TCRdb names TRBD1, which stays unverified in the absence of DNA. The germline CDR1 and CDR2 sequences are MNHEY and SMNVEV (reference sequence). This CDR3 has 15 amino acids.

The chain employs TRBV5-5 and TRBJ2-1; the TRBD2 assignment by TCRdb is unverifiable without DNA. CDR1 is SGHKS, CDR2 YYEKEE, per germline (reference sequence). CDR3 length: 17 residues. The CDR3 reads CASSPPITSGGVNEQFF.

The J gene is TRBJ2-7, the V gene TRBV12-3 or TRBV12-4; the D call from TCRdb, TRBD1, cannot be confirmed without DNA. The CDR3 runs to 14 residues. CDR3 region: CASSLQGSSYEQYF.